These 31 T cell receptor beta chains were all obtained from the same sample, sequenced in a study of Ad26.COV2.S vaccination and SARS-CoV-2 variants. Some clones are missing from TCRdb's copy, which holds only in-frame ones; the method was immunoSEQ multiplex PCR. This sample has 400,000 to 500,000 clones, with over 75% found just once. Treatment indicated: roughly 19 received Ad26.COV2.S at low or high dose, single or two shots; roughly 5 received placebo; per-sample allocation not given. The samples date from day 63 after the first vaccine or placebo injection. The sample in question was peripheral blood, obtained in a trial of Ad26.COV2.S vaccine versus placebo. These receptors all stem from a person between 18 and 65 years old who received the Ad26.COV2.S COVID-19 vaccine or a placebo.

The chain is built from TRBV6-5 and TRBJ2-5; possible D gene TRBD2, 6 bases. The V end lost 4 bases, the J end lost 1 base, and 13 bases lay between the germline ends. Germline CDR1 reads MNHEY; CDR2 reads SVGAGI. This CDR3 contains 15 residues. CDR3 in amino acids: CASSFKRASQETQYF. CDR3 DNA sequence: TGTGCCAGCAGTTTCAAGCGGGCGTCCCAAGAGACCCAGTACTTC.

Here the CDR3 DNA reads TGTGCCAGTGGACAGGGGAATCAGCCCCAGCATTTT. This codes for CASGQGNQPQHF. V and J are TRBV12-3 or TRBV12-4 and TRBJ1-5; 9 bases map to TRBD1. V lost 9 bases to trimming and J lost 4 bases; unmatched junction nucleotides: 1. The CDR3 consists of 12 residues.

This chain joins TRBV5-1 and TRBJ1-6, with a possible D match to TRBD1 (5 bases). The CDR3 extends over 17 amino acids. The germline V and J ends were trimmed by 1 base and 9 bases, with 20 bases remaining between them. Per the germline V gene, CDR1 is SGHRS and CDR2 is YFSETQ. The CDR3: CASSLYFSGGSGSPLHF. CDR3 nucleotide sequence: TGCGCCAGCAGCTTGTATTTTTCGGGGGGAAGTGGTTCACCCCTCCACTTT.

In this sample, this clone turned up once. The CDR3 loop reads CASSPGEGVNWETQYF. Written as DNA, the CDR3 is TGTGCCAGCAGCCCAGGGGAGGGGGTTAATTGGGAGACCCAGTACTTC. The chain combines TRBV9 with TRBJ2-5; D is perhaps TRBD2 (7 bases). CDR1 is SGDLS, CDR2 YYNGEE, per germline. Trimming removed 4 bases from V and 5 bases from J, with 21 bases in between. This CDR3 contains 16 residues.

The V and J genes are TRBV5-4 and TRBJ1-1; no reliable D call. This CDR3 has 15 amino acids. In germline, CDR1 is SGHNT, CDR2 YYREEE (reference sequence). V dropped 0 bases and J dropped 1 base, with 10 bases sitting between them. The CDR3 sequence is CASSLGGLQNTEAFF. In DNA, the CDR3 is TGTGCCAGCAGCTTGGGTGGTCTGCAGAACACTGAAGCTTTCTTT.

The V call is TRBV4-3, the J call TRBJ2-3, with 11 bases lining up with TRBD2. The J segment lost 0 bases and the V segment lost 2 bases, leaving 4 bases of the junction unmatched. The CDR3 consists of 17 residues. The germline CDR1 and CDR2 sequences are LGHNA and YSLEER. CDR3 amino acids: CASSQQLAGASTDTQYF. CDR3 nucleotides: TGCGCCAGCAGCCAACAACTAGCGGGGGCTAGCACAGATACGCAGTATTTT.

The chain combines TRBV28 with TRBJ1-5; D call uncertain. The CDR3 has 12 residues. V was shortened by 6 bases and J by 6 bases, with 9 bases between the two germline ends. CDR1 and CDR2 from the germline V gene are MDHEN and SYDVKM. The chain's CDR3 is CASRARVQPQHF. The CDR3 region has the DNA TGTGCCAGCAGGGCACGTGTTCAGCCCCAGCATTTT.

The CDR3 nucleotides read TGTGCCAGCAGCTTAGCCCCGACCGGGGGAGGATACAATGAGCAGTTCTTC. Its protein product is CASSLAPTGGGYNEQFF. The V call is TRBV7-2, the J call TRBJ2-1; tentatively, D is TRBD2 (6 bases). The CDR3 is 17 residues long. Germline loops: CDR1 SGHTA, CDR2 FQGNSA. Trimming cost V 0 bases and J 4 bases, with 16 bases left between them.

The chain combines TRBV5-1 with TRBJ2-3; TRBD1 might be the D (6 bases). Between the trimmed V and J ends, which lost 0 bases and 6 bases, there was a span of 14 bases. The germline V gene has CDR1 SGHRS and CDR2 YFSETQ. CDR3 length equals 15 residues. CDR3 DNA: TGCGCCAGCAGCTTGGCCGGACAGCGCGGGGATACGCAGTATTTT. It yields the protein CASSLAGQRGDTQYF.

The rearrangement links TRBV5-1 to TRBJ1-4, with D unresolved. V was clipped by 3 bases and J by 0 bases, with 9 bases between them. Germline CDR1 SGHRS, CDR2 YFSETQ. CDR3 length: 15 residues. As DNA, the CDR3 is TGCGCCAGCAGCTCCGGACCAGCAACTAATGAAAAACTGTTTTTT. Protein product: CASSSGPATNEKLFF. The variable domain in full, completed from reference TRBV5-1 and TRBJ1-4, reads KAGVTQTPRYLIKTRGQQVTLSCSPISGHRSVSWYQQTPGQGLQFLFEYFSETQRNKGNFPGRFSGRQFSNSRSEMNVSTLELGDSALYLCASSSGPATNEKLFFGSGTQLSVL.

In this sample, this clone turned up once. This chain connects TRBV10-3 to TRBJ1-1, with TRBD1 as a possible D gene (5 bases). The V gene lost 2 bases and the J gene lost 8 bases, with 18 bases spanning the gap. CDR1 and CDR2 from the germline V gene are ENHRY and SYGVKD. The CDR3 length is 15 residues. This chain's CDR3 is CAISEGTPDQPEAFF. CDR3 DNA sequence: TGTGCCATCAGTGAGGGGACCCCGGATCAGCCCGAAGCTTTCTTT.

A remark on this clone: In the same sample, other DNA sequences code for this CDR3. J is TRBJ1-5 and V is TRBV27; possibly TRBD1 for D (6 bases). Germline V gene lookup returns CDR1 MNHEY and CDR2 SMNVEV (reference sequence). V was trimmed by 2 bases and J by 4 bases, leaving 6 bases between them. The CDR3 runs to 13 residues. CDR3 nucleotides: TGTGCCAGCAGTTTACAGGGGAATCAGCCCCAGCATTTT. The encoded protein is CASSLQGNQPQHF.

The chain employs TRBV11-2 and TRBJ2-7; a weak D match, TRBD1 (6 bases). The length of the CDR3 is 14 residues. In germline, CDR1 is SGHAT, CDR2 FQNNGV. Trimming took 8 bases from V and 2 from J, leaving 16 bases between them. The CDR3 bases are TGTGCCAGCGGCTACCCTACAGGGCCCTACGAGCAGTACTTC. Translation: CASGYPTGPYEQYF.

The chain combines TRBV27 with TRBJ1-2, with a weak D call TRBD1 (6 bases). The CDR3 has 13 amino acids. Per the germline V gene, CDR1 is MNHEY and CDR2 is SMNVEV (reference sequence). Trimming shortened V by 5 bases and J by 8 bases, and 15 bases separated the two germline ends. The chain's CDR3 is CASSSHRVGGYTF. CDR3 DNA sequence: TGTGCCAGCAGTAGCCACAGGGTCGGCGGCTACACCTTC.

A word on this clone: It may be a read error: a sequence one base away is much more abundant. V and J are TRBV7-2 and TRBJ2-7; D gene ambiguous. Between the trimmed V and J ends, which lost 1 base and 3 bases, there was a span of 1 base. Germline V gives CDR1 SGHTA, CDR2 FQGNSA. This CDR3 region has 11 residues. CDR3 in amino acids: CASSLDYEQYF. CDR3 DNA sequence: TGTGCCAGCAGCTTAGACTACGAGCAGTACTTC.

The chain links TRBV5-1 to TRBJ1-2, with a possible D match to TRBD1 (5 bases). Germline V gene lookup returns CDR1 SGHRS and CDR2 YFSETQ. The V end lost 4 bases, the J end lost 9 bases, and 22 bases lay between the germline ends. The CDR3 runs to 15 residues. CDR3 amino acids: CASSPPRGVTDSYTF. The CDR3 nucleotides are TGCGCCAGCAGCCCACCCCGAGGGGTGACGGATAGCTACACCTTC.

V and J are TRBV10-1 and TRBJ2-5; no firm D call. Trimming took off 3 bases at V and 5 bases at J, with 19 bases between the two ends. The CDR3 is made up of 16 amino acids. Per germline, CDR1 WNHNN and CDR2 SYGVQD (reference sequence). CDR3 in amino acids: CASSDLRLRLLETQYF. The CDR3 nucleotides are TGCGCCAGCAGTGATTTACGACTCCGCTTATTGGAGACCCAGTACTTC.

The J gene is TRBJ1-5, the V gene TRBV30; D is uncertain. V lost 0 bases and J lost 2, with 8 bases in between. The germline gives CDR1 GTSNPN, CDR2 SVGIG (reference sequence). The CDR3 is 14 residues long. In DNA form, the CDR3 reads TGTGCCTGGAGTGTAACGGCAGGCAATCAGCCCCAGCATTTT. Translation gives CAWSVTAGNQPQHF.

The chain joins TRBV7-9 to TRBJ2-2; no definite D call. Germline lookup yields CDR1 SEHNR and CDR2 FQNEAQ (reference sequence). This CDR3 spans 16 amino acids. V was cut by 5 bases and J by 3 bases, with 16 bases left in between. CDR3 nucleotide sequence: TGTGCCAGCAGCCCAGCTCGGCGAACGGACACCGGGGAGCTGTTTTTT. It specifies CASSPARRTDTGELFF. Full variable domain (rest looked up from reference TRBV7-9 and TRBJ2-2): DTGVSQNPRHKITKRGQNVTFRCDPISEHNRLYWYRQTLGQGPEFLTYFQNEAQLEKSRLLSDRFSAERPKGSFSTLEIQRTEQGDSAMYLCASSPARRTDTGELFFGEGSRLTVL.

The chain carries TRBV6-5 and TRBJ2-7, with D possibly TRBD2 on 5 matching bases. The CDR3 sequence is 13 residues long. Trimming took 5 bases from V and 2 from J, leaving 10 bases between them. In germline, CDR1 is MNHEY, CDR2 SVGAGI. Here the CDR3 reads CASSRAGPYEQYF. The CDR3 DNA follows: TGTGCCAGCAGTCGCGCGGGTCCCTACGAGCAGTACTTC.

The CDR3 protein is CSVEFGLTVDEQYF. CDR3 nucleotide sequence: TGCAGCGTTGAGTTTGGGCTCACAGTGGACGAGCAGTACTTC. The V gene is TRBV29-1, the J gene TRBJ2-7; no reliable D call. V dropped 3 bases and J dropped 5 bases, with 17 bases sitting between them. Germline CDR1 reads SQVTM; CDR2 reads ANQGSEA. The CDR3 length is 14 residues.

The CDR3 reads CASSYSSWGLAGQTQETQYF. The CDR3 DNA reads as TGTGCCAGCAGTTACTCGAGTTGGGGACTAGCGGGCCAGACCCAAGAGACCCAGTACTTC. The chain has TRBV6-2 or TRBV6-3 and TRBJ2-5, with 12 bases lining up with TRBD2. The CDR3 is 20 residues long. Germline loops: CDR1 MNHEY, CDR2 SVGEGT. After removal of 0 bases from V and 1 base from J, the junction contained 12 bases not matched to a gene.

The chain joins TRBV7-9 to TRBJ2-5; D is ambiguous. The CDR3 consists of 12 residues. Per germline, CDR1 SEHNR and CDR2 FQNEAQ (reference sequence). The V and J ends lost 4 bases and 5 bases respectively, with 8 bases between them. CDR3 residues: CASSSRAETQYF. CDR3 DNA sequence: TGTGCCAGCAGCTCTCGCGCGGAGACCCAGTACTTC.

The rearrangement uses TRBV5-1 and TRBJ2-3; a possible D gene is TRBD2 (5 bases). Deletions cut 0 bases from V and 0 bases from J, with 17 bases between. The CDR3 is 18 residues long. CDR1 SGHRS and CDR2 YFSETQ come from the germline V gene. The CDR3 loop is CASSLARAARTSTDTQYF. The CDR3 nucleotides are TGCGCCAGCAGCTTGGCGCGGGCAGCTCGTACTAGCACAGATACGCAGTATTTT.

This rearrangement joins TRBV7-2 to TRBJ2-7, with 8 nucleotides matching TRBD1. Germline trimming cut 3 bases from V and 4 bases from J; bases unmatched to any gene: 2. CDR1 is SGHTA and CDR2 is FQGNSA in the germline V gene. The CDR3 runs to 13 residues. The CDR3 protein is CASSLDRVYEQYF. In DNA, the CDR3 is TGTGCCAGCAGCTTGGACAGGGTATACGAGCAGTACTTC.

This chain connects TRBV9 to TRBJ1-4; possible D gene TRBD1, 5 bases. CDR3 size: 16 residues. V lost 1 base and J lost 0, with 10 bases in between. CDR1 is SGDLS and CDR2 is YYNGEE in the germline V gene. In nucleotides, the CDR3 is TGTGCCAGCAGCGTATCAGCAGGGACAACTAATGAAAAACTGTTTTTT. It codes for CASSVSAGTTNEKLFF.

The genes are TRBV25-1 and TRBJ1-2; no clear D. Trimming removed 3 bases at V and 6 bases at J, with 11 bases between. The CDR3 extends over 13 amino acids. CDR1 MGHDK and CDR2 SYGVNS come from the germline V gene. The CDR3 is CASSDGSVDGYTF. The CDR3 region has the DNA TGTGCCAGCAGTGATGGAAGTGTCGATGGCTACACCTTC.

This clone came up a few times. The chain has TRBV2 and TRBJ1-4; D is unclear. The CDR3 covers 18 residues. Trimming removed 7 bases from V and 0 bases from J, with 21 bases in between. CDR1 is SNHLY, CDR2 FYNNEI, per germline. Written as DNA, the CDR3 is TGTGCCAGCACCCGTGGGAGGAGACTTTTTGCAACTAATGAAAAACTGTTTTTT. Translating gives CASTRGRRLFATNEKLFF.

Here the CDR3 DNA reads TGCGCCAGCAGCTTGCCAGGGTACAATGAGCAGTTCTTC. This translates into CASSLPGYNEQFF. J is TRBJ2-1 and V is TRBV5-1; possible D gene TRBD1, 5 bases. Germline CDR1 SGHRS, CDR2 YFSETQ. There are 13 residues in the CDR3. The ends were cut back, 1 base at V and 4 bases at J, with 6 bases in the middle. The full variable domain, rest sourced from reference TRBV5-1 and TRBJ2-1, is KAGVTQTPRYLIKTRGQQVTLSCSPISGHRSVSWYQQTPGQGLQFLFEYFSETQRNKGNFPGRFSGRQFSNSRSEMNVSTLELGDSALYLCASSLPGYNEQFFGPGTRLTVL.

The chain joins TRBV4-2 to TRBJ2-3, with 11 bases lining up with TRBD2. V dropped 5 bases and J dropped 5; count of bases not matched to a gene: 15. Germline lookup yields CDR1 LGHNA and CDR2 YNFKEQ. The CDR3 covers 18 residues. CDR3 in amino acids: CASSTGAGSGGARDTQYF. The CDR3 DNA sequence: TGTGCCAGCAGCACAGGGGCGGGTAGCGGGGGGGCCAGAGATACGCAGTATTTT.

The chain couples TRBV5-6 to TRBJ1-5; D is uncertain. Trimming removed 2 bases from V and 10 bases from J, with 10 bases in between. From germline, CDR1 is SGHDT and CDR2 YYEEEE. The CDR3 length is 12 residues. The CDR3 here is CASSFSRGPQHF. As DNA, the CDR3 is TGTGCCAGCAGCTTTTCTCGGGGACCCCAGCATTTT. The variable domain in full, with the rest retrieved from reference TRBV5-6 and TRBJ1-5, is DAGVTQSPTHLIKTRGQQVTLRCSPKSGHDTVSWYQQALGQGPQFIFQYYEEEERQRGNFPDRFSGHQFPNYSSELNVNALLLGDSALYLCASSFSRGPQHFGDGTRLSIL.